This TCR beta chain was identified during a study of cytomegalovirus exposure and HLA in healthy donors (dated by TCRdb to about 2017). With regard to the full study: In an earlier analysis of 587 of the donors, approximately 300 Gb of sequence data and 100 million or so unique TCR beta sequences from 150 million to 200 million T cells were reported. An early release that covered more than 550 HLA-typed donors contained approximately 300 gigabases of sequencing data and approximately 85 million unique TCR sequences. Of the approximately 400 genotyped donors, about 84% fell in the genetic ancestry cluster associated with self-reported Caucasian donors. The study was designed to test whether signatures of past pathogen exposure could be identified by cataloging public T cell receptors. Using immunosequencing, the study profiled T cell repertoires from 666 subjects and related those repertoires to cytomegalovirus serostatus. A separate validation cohort of some 130 different subjects was used in addition to the roughly 700-subject first cohort. The study combined high-throughput TCR immunosequencing, statistical association of individual TCRs with disease status, and machine learning to predict cytomegalovirus infection status. A later analysis re-analyzed previously published TCR beta repertoires from roughly 690 donors and added high-resolution HLA genotyping to study TCR occurrence patterns. The later analysis used no new phenotypic data to find candidate immune exposures, relying instead on TCR beta sequences and their occurrence across donors. An earlier analysis of several hundred of the donors applied high-throughput TCR beta sequencing to assess whether each TCR beta V gene segment acted as functional or pseudogenic. Alongside the repertoire data, information on donor age, sex, ethnicity and CMV serostatus was compiled. A later genetic analysis used genome-wide SNP genotypes for about 60% of the roughly 700 donors, treating that subset as a discovery cohort. All discovery cohort repertoires had been generated using a single sequencing platform. Class I and class II HLA loci were covered by the typing at four-digit resolution. The number of donors typed differed by locus, with roughly 620-630 for A, B, C, DRB1 and DQB1, approximately 500 for DQA1, 600 to 610 for DPA1, and under 490 for DPB1. About five DR-DQ haplotypes were treated as single units for association and clustering because of strong linkage in the cohort. Across some 400 genotyped donors of the cohort, an average of roughly 250,000 unique TCR beta nucleotide sequences per donor were sequenced, and 15% to 20% of those sequences were non-productive.

About this clone: Its recognized antigen is unknown. No base qualities exist here, and no much larger clone lies one base off it.

The protocol used for the library was the immunoSEQ multiplex PCR assay. For the multiplex PCR, a mixture combining 60 forward primers for TCR Vbeta segments and 13 reverse primers for TCR Jbeta segments was used. Amplification of the CDR3 region of rearranged TCR beta genes was performed with a multiplex PCR assay on genomic DNA. The amplified TCR beta libraries were sequenced on the Illumina HiSeq System as 87-base-pair reads. Turning to the authors' computational methods: Across the 670 or so repertoires, a later analysis counted approximately 83 million unique TCR beta chains, 9 million to 14 million of which were shared by at least two donors. Raw reads were error-corrected and collapsed into unique sequences by a nearest-neighbor algorithm in which closely related sequences were merged to remove PCR and sequencing errors. V, D and J gene segments were assigned by aligning CDR3 sequences to IMGT reference sequences. Each retained sequence needed at least a six-nucleotide match to both a V gene segment and a J gene segment. Rearrangements were classified as productive when the CDR3 lacked stop codons and remained in frame with V and J, and all other rearrangements were classified as non-productive. Following IMGT convention, CDR3 was defined as the stretch from the second conserved V-encoded cysteine to the conserved J-encoded phenylalanine. The earlier analysis of 587 of the donors excluded any sequence lacking an unambiguous match to a single V gene segment. In an earlier analysis of 587 of the donors, a V segment was called functional when productive rearrangements were above 56.7%, and segregating when the standard deviation between donors exceeded 5%. A statistical classification framework was built to diagnose cytomegalovirus status from the catalog of TCR beta chain sequences. In a later analysis, TCR nucleotide sequences were compared against IMGT/GENE-DB human TR gene sequences so that V and J genes could be assigned. A later analysis assigned CDR3 sequences and most-parsimonious VDJ recombination scenarios with the TCRdist pipeline. A later analysis defined each TCR beta chain by its CDR3 amino acid sequence plus V-gene family, and excluded reads lacking a unique V-gene family. In a later analysis, 450 to 600 highly shared, low-generation-probability nucleotide sequences were removed to address suspected cross-contamination and a sequencing artifact. For each public chain, a later analysis derived a clonal expansion index from normalized ranks of inferred template counts within each repertoire. In a later analysis, generation probabilities were computed with a VDJ recombination model fitted to out-of-frame rearrangements, and the resulting probabilities were checked against IGoR. In a later analysis, TCR-TCR, TCR-HLA and TCR-CMV co-occurrence was scored with hypergeometric tests, and a repertoire-size bias correction was applied to TCR pairs. To estimate false discovery rates, a later analysis permuted the HLA or CMV assignments 20 times. A later analysis grouped co-occurring TCRs with DBSCAN, adding TCRdist sequence similarity when clustering within HLA-allele-positive subsets. Repertoires with fewer than 30,000 or more than 120,000 public chains were left out of co-occurrence clustering, as were roughly five repertoires with anomalous nucleotide sharing. Sourced from immuneACCESS, this table was stored by TCRdb with only in-frame sequences that have V and J called. A share of the clones is absent; for the studies checked, an unresolved V gene accounts for under half, and the remainder has no known explanation. V, J and clone size are those of that table, while D and trimming were read from the DNA. Across this sample there are around 160,000 clones, with approximately 70% seen only once. Of the sample, 2.8% is held by the ten largest clones.

Overall study outcomes, separate from this receptor: A later analysis found that most CMV-associated TCR beta chains appeared HLA-restricted, with HLA associations seemingly driven largely by CMV exposure. The study listed over 150 TCR beta chains as associated with cytomegalovirus. The classifier was reported to diagnose cytomegalovirus status with high specificity and sensitivity in both the original and validation cohorts. The presence/absence analyses assumed that sequencing depth was roughly uniform across donors, and that assumption may not be true. A later analysis found that HLA-associated TCR beta chains were more clonally expanded and had lower generation probabilities than equally common non-associated chains. The cohort was sequenced for TCR beta chains only, and without alpha or paired-chain data the features that could be detected were limited. A further reported finding was that TCR beta sequences accurately predicted the HLA-A and HLA-B alleles for most subjects in the first cohort. V-gene and J-gene trimming of TCR beta chains was associated with a missense DCLRE1C variant in a later genetic analysis, and the association was replicated in an independent cohort. The authors suggested that the approach could potentially be generalized to other disease states and immunological phenotypes. A group of highly shared sequence variants was considered likely to be a technical artifact of the sequencing pipeline. Some IMGT-functional V segments, including TRBV6-2 and TRBV6-3, could not be told apart with the 87-base-pair reads, so those segments were excluded. A later analysis found that TCR association rates varied across HLA loci, with DRB1 alleles showing the most associated TCRs and HLA-C alleles the fewest. Correlated functional status among segregating V segments might be attributable to linkage disequilibrium, but an unknown experimental factor could not be ruled out. The only immune exposure information available for the cohort was CMV serostatus. Specific HLA alleles were associated with some 15,000 TCR beta sequences at a false discovery rate of 0.05 in a later analysis. A later analysis reported that several top co-occurrence clusters appeared linked to parvovirus B19, influenza, CMV and Epstein-Barr virus. In a later genetic analysis, fewer N-insertions in productive TCRs were reported among donors in an Asian-associated ancestry cluster than the approximately 630-donor mean. Because some donors lacked HLA typing at each locus, the association tests relied only on the typed subset. In vitro tests confirmed that a few of the cytomegalovirus-associated TCR beta chains recognize cytomegalovirus antigens. Broadly in line with IMGT annotations, most TCR beta V segments showed up in productive rearrangements about 90% or about 30% of the time in an earlier analysis of several hundred of the donors. Because counts were too low, under 20 rarely observed V segments, including chromosome 9 orphons, were left out of the earlier analysis of 500 to 650 of the donors. Across donors, most TCR sequences were observed very rarely, whereas some public TCRs were present in many individuals. Assigning TCR associations to individual alleles was difficult when HLA alleles, especially DR and DQ, strongly co-occurred.

The germline V gene sets CDR1 to KGHSH and CDR2 to LQKENI. The junction shows trimming of 5 bases on V and 3 bases on J, and the gene matches do not reach 7 bases of it. The CDR3 contains 16 residues, cysteine and phenylalanine counted. The only DNA kept is the CDR3, 48 bases in frame from the first base. The cohort comprised under 700 healthy bone marrow donors. At the time of sampling, every cohort member was nominally healthy, though immune exposures that went unrecorded were likely present. The donor was CMV seropositive and was included in the group of around 300 seropositive cohort members. A peripheral blood sample was provided by each donor, and peripheral blood mononuclear cells were used for TCR beta sequencing. Genomic DNA extraction from the blood cell samples was performed with the Qiagen DNeasy Blood Extraction Kit.

What was sequenced was PBMCs. The sequence was collected from a woman in her thirties or forties in good health and CMV-seropositive. The rearranged chain carries TRBV18 and TRBJ1-5, with 10 central nucleotides matching TRBD1. The CDR3 protein sequence reads: CASSTTGGRDNQPQHF. In nucleotide form, the sequence is TGTGCCAGCTCAACGACAGGGGGCAGGGACAATCAGCCCCAGCATTTT.